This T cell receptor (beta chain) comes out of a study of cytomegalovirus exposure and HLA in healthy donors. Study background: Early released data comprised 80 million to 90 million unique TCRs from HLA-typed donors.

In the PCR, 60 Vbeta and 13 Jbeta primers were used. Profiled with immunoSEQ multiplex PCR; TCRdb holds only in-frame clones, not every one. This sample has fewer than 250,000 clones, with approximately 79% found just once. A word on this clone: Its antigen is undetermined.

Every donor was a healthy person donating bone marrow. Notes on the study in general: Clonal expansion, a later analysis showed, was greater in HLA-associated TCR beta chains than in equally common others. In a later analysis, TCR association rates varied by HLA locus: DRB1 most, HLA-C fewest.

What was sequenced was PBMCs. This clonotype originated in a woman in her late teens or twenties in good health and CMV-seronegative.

CDR3 loop: CASSEAGGNEKLFF. CDR3 nucleotides: TGTGCCAGCAGTGAAGCGGGGGGTAATGAAAAACTGTTTTTT. V and J are TRBV2 and TRBJ1-4, with D tentatively TRBD1 (5 bases). This CDR3 comprises 14 residues. V lost 0 bases to trimming and J lost 4 bases, with 6 bases between them. Germline V gene lookup returns CDR1 SNHLY and CDR2 FYNNEI.